The 28 T cell receptor beta chains below all came from one sample that was sequenced in a study of blood T cells in healthy people across ages. Primed by a sample-barcoded 5' primer and a J-beta primer mix, a second PCR proceeded for roughly 7 to 12 cycles. Using its own MiXCR run on the 5' RACE reads, TCRdb lists one record per CDR3 protein. There are over 600,000 distinct CDR3 sequences in the sample; about half occur only once, and about a sixth lies in the top ten. The sample consisted of blood. These receptor sequences come from a man older than 75 in good health.

J is TRBJ2-7 and V is TRBV27, with TRBD1 identical over 7 bases. This CDR3 is 13 amino acids long. Germline V gene sequence: CDR1 MNHEY, CDR2 SMNVEV (reference sequence). V lost 6 bases, J lost 6 bases, and 8 bases stayed unmatched. The CDR3 is CASRPRQGREQYF. DNA for the CDR3: TGTGCCAGCAGACCCCGACAGGGTCGCGAGCAGTACTTC.

On this clonotype: A much larger clone is a single base away; this may be a read error. This rearrangement joins TRBV11-2 to TRBJ2-3, with D perhaps TRBD2 (6 bases). Germline V gene data show CDR1 as SGHAT and CDR2 as FQNNGV. This CDR3 region has 16 residues. CDR3: CAGSRISGGSTDTQYF. The CDR3 DNA follows: TGTGCCGGCAGCCGCATTAGCGGAGGAAGCACAGATACGCAGTATTTT.

This chain connects TRBV2 to TRBJ1-4; no firm D call. This CDR3 comprises 11 residues. Trimming cost V 7 bases and J 8 bases, with 8 bases left between them. Germline lookup yields CDR1 SNHLY and CDR2 FYNNEI. CDR3 loop: CASNREEKLFF. The CDR3, as DNA: TGTGCCAGCAACCGAGAGGAAAAACTGTTTTTT.

The chain couples TRBV2 to TRBJ2-2, with 12 bases fitting TRBD2. This CDR3 contains 17 residues. Germline CDR1 and CDR2: SNHLY and FYNNEI. Germline trimming cut 6 bases from V and 4 bases from J; bases unmatched to any gene: 9. Written as DNA, the CDR3 is TGTGCCAGCAGAGAACTAGCGGGAGGCTGGGGCACCGGGGAGCTGTTTTTT. Translated, it gives CASRELAGGWGTGELFF. The variable domain in full, with the rest retrieved from reference TRBV2 and TRBJ2-2, is EPEVTQTPSHQVTQMGQEVILRCVPISNHLYFYWYRQILGQKVEFLVSFYNNEISEKSEIFDDQFSVERPDGSNFTLKIRSTKLEDSAMYFCASRELAGGWGTGELFFGEGSRLTVL.

Regarding this clonotype: At one end the junction does not follow the germline gene, possibly because of a read error. V gene TRBV9 combines with J gene TRBJ2-3; TRBD2 agrees at 9 bases. CDR1 and CDR2 (germline): SGDLS, YYNGEE. The CDR3 loop spans 15 amino acids. The CDR3 region has the DNA TGTGCCAGCAGTGACCTTAGCGGGAGCACATATACGCAGTATTTT. It codes for CASSDLSGSTYTQYF.

This clonotype has just a few counts. V is TRBV7-2 and J is TRBJ2-7, with TRBD2 matching over 11 bases. Looked up from germline, CDR1 is SGHTA and CDR2 is FQGNSA. The CDR3 consists of 14 residues. Trimming took 4 bases from V and 5 from J; bases not matched to a gene: 4. The DNA for the CDR3 is TGTGCCAGCAGCTCGACTAGCGGGACAAACGAGCAGTACTTC. It codes for CASSSTSGTNEQYF.

The chain carries TRBV7-2 and TRBJ2-3, with D perhaps matching TRBD1 (7 bases). This CDR3 is 16 amino acids long. Germline loops: CDR1 SGHTA, CDR2 FQGNSA. V lost 5 bases to trimming and J lost 2 bases, with 17 bases between them. The CDR3 protein is CASSPGGAGPTDTQYF. DNA of the CDR3: TGTGCCAGCAGCCCAGGGGGAGCGGGCCCCACAGATACGCAGTATTTT.

The CDR3 reads CATSDEGQGRETQYF. The CDR3 DNA sequence: TGTGCCACCAGTGATGAAGGACAGGGACGAGAGACCCAGTACTTC. This chain connects TRBV24-1 to TRBJ2-5, with 8 bases lining up with TRBD1. V was clipped by 3 bases and J by 4 bases; unmatched bases: 6. This CDR3 is built from 15 residues. Germline V CDR1 and CDR2: KGHDR, SFDVKD.

The count of this clonotype is one. The rearrangement links TRBV6-2 or TRBV6-3 to TRBJ1-5, with unresolved D. The CDR3 totals 14 residues. The V gene's germline CDR1 is MNHEY and CDR2 SVGEGT. V gave up 4 bases and J gave up 3 bases, with 10 bases separating them. CDR3 protein: CASSLMDFNQPQHF. CDR3 in DNA: TGTGCCAGCAGTTTAATGGACTTCAATCAGCCCCAGCATTTT.

The V and J genes are TRBV7-2 and TRBJ2-5; no clear D gene. Deletions cut 2 bases from V and 3 bases from J, with 7 bases between. The V gene's germline CDR1 is SGHTA and CDR2 FQGNSA. The CDR3 is 13 amino acids. CDR3 coding DNA: TGTGCCAGCAGCTTACGGGCGGAAGAGACCCAGTACTTC. Its protein product is CASSLRAEETQYF.

This clonotype was seen only a few times. The rearrangement links TRBV20-1 to TRBJ2-1; 14 nucleotides agree with TRBD2. J was trimmed by 8 bases and V by 4 bases; bases with no gene match: 10. The CDR3 is 16 amino acids. Per the germline V gene, CDR1 is DFQATT and CDR2 is SNEGSKA (reference sequence). The CDR3 protein is CSANRLAGGPGHEQFF. The CDR3 nucleotides are TGCAGTGCTAACCGACTAGCGGGAGGGCCGGGTCATGAGCAGTTCTTC.

This chain uses TRBV5-8 with TRBJ2-5; 7 nucleotides align to TRBD1. V lost 4 bases and J lost 6; bases outside the gene matches: 9. The CDR3 is 14 amino acids. CDR1 is SGHTS, CDR2 YDEGEE, per germline. The CDR3: CASSQPPDRQTQYF. The CDR3 DNA reads as TGTGCCAGCAGCCAGCCCCCGGACAGGCAGACCCAGTACTTC.

The chain uses TRBV7-8 and TRBJ2-5, with 12 bases lining up with TRBD2. J lost 4 bases, V lost 3 bases, and 3 bases had no gene match. CDR1 and CDR2 (germline): SGHVS, FQNEAQ. The CDR3 length is 15 residues. The CDR3 reads CASSFRLAGVETQYF. The CDR3 DNA sequence: TGTGCCAGCAGCTTCCGACTAGCGGGAGTAGAGACCCAGTACTTC.

This clonotype occurred many times. The CDR3 reads CSVDAGETDTQYF. The CDR3 nucleotides read TGCAGCGTTGACGCGGGAGAGACAGATACGCAGTATTTT. The genes are TRBV29-1 and TRBJ2-3, with TRBD2 matching 7 bases. The ends lost 3 bases at V and 3 bases at J; junction bases unmatched: 3. The CDR3 has 13 residues. Germline lookup yields CDR1 SQVTM and CDR2 ANQGSEA.

This clonotype occurred a few times. The V and J genes are TRBV20-1 and TRBJ2-7; 9 nucleotides line up with TRBD2. The germline CDR1 and CDR2 sequences are DFQATT and SNEGSKA (reference sequence). The CDR3 is 11 amino acids. CDR3 sequence reads: CSGLASYEQYF. The CDR3 DNA follows: TGCTCGGGACTAGCCTCCTACGAGCAGTACTTC.

In regard to this clonotype: Just one base apart from a much larger clone, this may be a read error. The chain carries TRBV25-1 and TRBJ1-4; D is perhaps TRBD1 (5 bases). Germline lookup yields CDR1 MGHDK and CDR2 SYGVNS. Trimming cost V 2 bases and J 4 bases, with 8 bases left between them. The CDR3 loop spans 14 amino acids. This CDR3 reads CASSEGDCNEKLFF. The CDR3, as DNA: TGTGCCAGCAGTGAAGGGGACTGTAATGAAAAACTGTTTTTT. Full variable domain (remainder filled in from reference TRBV25-1 and TRBJ1-4): EADIYQTPRYLVIGTGKKITLECSQTMGHDKMYWYQQDPGMELHLIHYSYGVNSTEKGDLSSESTVSRIRTEHFPLTLESARPSHTSQYLCASSEGDCNEKLFFGSGTQLSVL.

The gene calls are TRBV5-1 and TRBJ2-1; 11 nucleotides line up with TRBD2. This CDR3 is 16 amino acids long. Germline V gene sequence: CDR1 SGHRS, CDR2 YFSETQ. V trimming: 1 base; J trimming: 8 bases; junction bases outside the gene matches: 8. In DNA form, the CDR3 reads TGCGCCAGCAGCTTGCGAACTAGCGGGAGTATGGATGAGCAGTTCTTC. Its protein is CASSLRTSGSMDEQFF.

In this sample, this clonotype turned up once. The gene calls are TRBV12-3 or TRBV12-4 and TRBJ2-7; possibly TRBD1 for D (5 bases). The J call is in doubt because the DNA end fits TRBJ2-5 better. The CDR3 is 14 amino acids. The CDR3 here is CASSSGQAPETQYF. The CDR3 DNA reads TGTGCCAGCAGTTCTGGACAAGCCCCGGAGACCCAGTACTTC.

This clonotype showed up many times. The gene calls are TRBV20-1 and TRBJ2-1; 8 positions agree with TRBD2. V dropped 2 bases and J dropped 7; count of bases not matched to a gene: 13. Germline V CDR1 and CDR2: DFQATT, SNEGSKA (reference sequence). The CDR3 runs to 16 residues. CDR3 protein: CSARLLAGGSGNEQFF. For the CDR3, the DNA is TGCAGTGCTAGATTATTGGCGGGAGGATCTGGGAATGAGCAGTTCTTC.

This clonotype was detected a few times. J is TRBJ2-4 and V is TRBV3-1, with no clear D. Trimming pared 0 bases from V and 0 bases from J, leaving 6 bases between. The CDR3 is made up of 15 amino acids. The germline V gene has CDR1 LGHDT and CDR2 YNNKEL (reference sequence). The chain's CDR3 is CASSQDVLAKNIQYF. DNA for the CDR3: TGTGCCAGCAGCCAAGATGTGTTAGCCAAAAACATTCAGTACTTC.

Points on this clonotype: At one end the junction does not follow the germline gene, possibly because of a read error. J is TRBJ2-1 and V is TRBV24-1; a possible D gene is TRBD2 (5 bases). Germline CDR1 and CDR2: KGHDR and SFDVKD. This CDR3 has 13 amino acids. The CDR3, as DNA: TGTACCACCAGTGATGCGGGTATAAATGAGCAGTTCTTC. Translation: CTTSDAGINEQFF.

This clonotype was seen more than once but under ten times. The rearrangement joins TRBV12-3 or TRBV12-4 to TRBJ1-5; D remains ambiguous. The V end lost 6 bases, the J end lost 7 bases, and 16 bases lay between the germline ends. The length of the CDR3 is 14 residues. The CDR3 is CASSLTGFQQPQHF. DNA for the CDR3: TGTGCCAGCAGCCTGACGGGATTTCAACAGCCCCAGCATTTT.

This clonotype has just a few counts. A clone one base away is much larger, so this may be a read error. The genes are TRBV28 and TRBJ2-1, with 12 bases lining up with TRBD2. The J segment lost 13 bases and the V segment lost 6 bases, leaving 16 bases of the junction unmatched. Germline lookup yields CDR1 MDHEN and CDR2 SYDVKM. The CDR3 contains 16 residues. As DNA, the CDR3 is TGTGCCAGCAGATCTTCGACTAGCGGGAGAGACGAGACCCAGTTCTTC. It specifies CASRSSTSGRDETQFF.

This clonotype was counted ten times or more. The chain joins TRBV20-1 to TRBJ2-5; D remains unclear. The CDR3 loop spans 12 amino acids. Germline V gene data show CDR1 as DFQATT and CDR2 as SNEGSKA (reference sequence). The V end lost 4 bases, the J end lost 1 base, and 7 bases lay between the germline ends. CDR3: CSAMGFQETQYF. CDR3 nucleotide sequence: TGCAGTGCTATGGGCTTCCAAGAGACCCAGTACTTC.

The table lists this clonotype with a few counts. This chain links TRBV29-1 with TRBJ1-1; D ambiguous. Trimming took 6 bases from V and 0 from J, leaving 11 bases between them. CDR3 length equals 13 residues. Germline V gene lookup returns CDR1 SQVTM and CDR2 ANQGSEA. CDR3 in DNA: TGCAGCGTGGCTTCTACCCTGAACACTGAAGCTTTCTTT. It is translated as CSVASTLNTEAFF.

The J gene is TRBJ2-1, the V gene TRBV7-2; the D gene is possibly TRBD2 (5 bases). The ends were cut back, 2 bases at V and 9 bases at J, with 14 bases in the middle. The CDR3 totals 14 residues. The germline V gene encodes CDR1 SGHTA and CDR2 FQGNSA. The CDR3 loop reads CASSLRLLALEQFF. CDR3 nucleotides: TGTGCCAGCAGCTTACGGCTGCTAGCTCTTGAGCAGTTCTTC.

V gene TRBV7-6 combines with J gene TRBJ2-2, with 8 bases matching TRBD1. The V gene's germline CDR1 is SGHVS and CDR2 FNYEAQ. The CDR3 spans 14 residues. V shed 5 bases and J 7 bases; nucleotides not matched to a gene: 6. CDR3 in DNA: TGTGCCAGCAGCACCGGACAGGGTATCGGGGAGCTGTTTTTT. Translated: CASSTGQGIGELFF.

The chain uses TRBV2 and TRBJ2-3, with D hard to call. Germline CDR1 SNHLY, CDR2 FYNNEI. Trimming stripped 4 bases from V and 4 bases from J, with 9 bases between. This CDR3 has 13 amino acids. The DNA of the CDR3 is TGTGCCAGCAGTGCACAGATCGCAGATACGCAGTATTTT. It codes for CASSAQIADTQYF.